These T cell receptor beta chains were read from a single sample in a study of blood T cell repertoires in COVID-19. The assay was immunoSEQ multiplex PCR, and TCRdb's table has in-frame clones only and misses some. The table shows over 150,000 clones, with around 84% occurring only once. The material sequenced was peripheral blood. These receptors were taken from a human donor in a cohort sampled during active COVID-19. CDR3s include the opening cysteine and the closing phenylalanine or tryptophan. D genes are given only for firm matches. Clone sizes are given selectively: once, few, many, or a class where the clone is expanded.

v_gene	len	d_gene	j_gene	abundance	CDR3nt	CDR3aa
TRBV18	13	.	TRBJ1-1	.	TGTGCCAGCTCACCACAGGAAGGACTCCAAGCTTTCTTT	CASSPQEGLQAFF
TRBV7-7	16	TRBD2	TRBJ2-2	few	TGTGCTAGCAGCTTAGGGACTAGCGGGGTCACCGGGGAGCTGTTTTTT	CASSLGTSGVTGELFF
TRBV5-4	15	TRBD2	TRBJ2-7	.	TGTGCCAGCAGCTTGGGTAGCGGGAGGACCTACGAGCAGTACTTC	CASSLGSGRTYEQYF
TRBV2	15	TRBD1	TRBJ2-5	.	TGTGCCAGCAGTTCAAACAGGGGAACAGGGGAGACCCAGTACTTC	CASSSNRGTGETQYF
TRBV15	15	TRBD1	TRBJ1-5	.	TGTGCCACCAGCAGGGCCGGGACAGGGCTGCAGCCCCAGCATTTT	CATSRAGTGLQPQHF
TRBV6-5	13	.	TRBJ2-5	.	TGTGCCAGCAGCCTCGGGACATCGGGAATCCAGTACTTC	CASSLGTSGIQYF
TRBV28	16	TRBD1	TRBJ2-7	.	TGTGCCAGCAGCCTCCTCGGGACAGGGGGTACCTACGAGCAGTACTTC	CASSLLGTGGTYEQYF
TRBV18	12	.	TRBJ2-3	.	TGTGCCAGCTCTTCTAGCACAGATACGCAGTATTTT	CASSSSTDTQYF
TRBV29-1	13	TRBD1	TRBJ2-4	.	TGCAGCGCTGCCGGGACAGCCGTAAACATTCAGTACTTC	CSAAGTAVNIQYF
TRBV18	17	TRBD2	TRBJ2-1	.	TGTGCCAGCTCACCACCGGCCGGGACTATAAAATACAATGAGCAGTTCTTC	CASSPPAGTIKYNEQFF
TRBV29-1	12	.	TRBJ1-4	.	TGCAGCGCTGGGTGGGGCCCAGAAAAACTGTTTTTT	CSAGWGPEKLFF
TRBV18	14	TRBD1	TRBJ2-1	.	TGTGCCAGCTCACAGGGACAGGTGGGCAATGAGCAGTTCTTC	CASSQGQVGNEQFF
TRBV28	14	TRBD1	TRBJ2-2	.	TGTGCCAGCAGATCGACAGGGGTGGCCGGGGAGCTGTTTTTT	CASRSTGVAGELFF
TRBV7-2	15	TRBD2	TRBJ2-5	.	TGTGCCAGCAGCTTAGGGGTTAGCGGGAAAGAGACCCAGTACTTC	CASSLGVSGKETQYF
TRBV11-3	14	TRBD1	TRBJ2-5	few	TGTGCCAGCAGCTTAGGGGGACAGCAAGAGACCCAGTACTTC	CASSLGGQQETQYF
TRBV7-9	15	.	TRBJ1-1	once	TGTGCCAGCAGCCCACCGACAGGCTTGAACACTGAAGCTTTCTTT	CASSPPTGLNTEAFF
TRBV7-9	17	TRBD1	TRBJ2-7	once	TGTGCCAGCAGCATACGACCCGGACAGGGGGTTTCCTACGAGCAGTACTTC	CASSIRPGQGVSYEQYF
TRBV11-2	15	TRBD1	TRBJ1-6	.	TGTGCCAGCAGCTTAGAAGGGACAGGCTTTTCACCCCTCCACTTT	CASSLEGTGFSPLHF
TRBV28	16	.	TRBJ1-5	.	TGTGCCAGCAGTTTATTTCAGGCCCTGAGCAATCAGCCCCAGCATTTT	CASSLFQALSNQPQHF
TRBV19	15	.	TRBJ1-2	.	TGTGCCAGTAGTATGAACGAGGCCGTGATCGCGGGCTACACCTTC	CASSMNEAVIAGYTF
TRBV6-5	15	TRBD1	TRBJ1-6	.	TGTGCCAGCAGTTTCGGGACAGCAGGATCTTCACCCCTCCACTTT	CASSFGTAGSSPLHF
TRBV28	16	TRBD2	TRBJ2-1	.	TGTGCCAGCAGTCTTCCTTCTTCTAGCGGGAGGTACGAGCAGTTCTTC	CASSLPSSSGRYEQFF
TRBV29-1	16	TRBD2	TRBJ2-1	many	TGCAGCGTTGAACATAGGGGGACTAGCGGGATGAATGAGCAGTTCTTC	CSVEHRGTSGMNEQFF
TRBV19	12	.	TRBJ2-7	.	TGTGCCAGTAGGGACAAGGCCTACGAGCAGTACTTC	CASRDKAYEQYF
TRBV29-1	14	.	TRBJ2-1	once	TGCAGCGTTGACGGGTCAGGGGGGATGAATGAGCAGTTCTTC	CSVDGSGGMNEQFF
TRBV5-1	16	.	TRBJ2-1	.	TGCGCCAGCAGCTTGGGTCCGCGAGGCTCCTACAATGAGCAGTTCTTC	CASSLGPRGSYNEQFF
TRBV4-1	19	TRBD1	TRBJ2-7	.	TGCGCCAGCAGCCAAGATTACGCATACCGACAGGGTCCAGCCTACGAGCAGTACTTC	CASSQDYAYRQGPAYEQYF
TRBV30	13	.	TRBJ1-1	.	TGTGCCTGGAGTGTACAAACAGGGACTGAAGCTTTCTTT	CAWSVQTGTEAFF
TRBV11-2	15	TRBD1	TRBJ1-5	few	TGTGCCAGCAGCTCCTCCGGGACAGGGATTACGCCCCAGCATTTT	CASSSSGTGITPQHF
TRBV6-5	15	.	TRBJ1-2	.	TGTGCCAGCAGTTATTCGCGCGGACATCCGAATGGCTACACCTTC	CASSYSRGHPNGYTF
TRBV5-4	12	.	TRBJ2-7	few	TGTGCCAGCAGCTTGTCTGCCGGTGAGCAGTACTTC	CASSLSAGEQYF
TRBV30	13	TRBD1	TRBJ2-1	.	TGTGCCTGGAGTACTACAGGGGACAATGAGCAGTTCTTC	CAWSTTGDNEQFF
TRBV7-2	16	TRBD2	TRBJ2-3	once	TGTGCCAGCAGCTCCGGACTAGCGGGATCACGCTATACGCAGTATTTT	CASSSGLAGSRYTQYF
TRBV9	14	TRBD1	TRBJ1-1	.	TGTGCCAGCAGCGTAGGGACAGGGGTGACTGAAGCTTTCTTT	CASSVGTGVTEAFF
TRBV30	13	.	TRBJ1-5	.	TGTGCCTGGAGTACTTTTAGCAATCAGCCCCAGCATTTT	CAWSTFSNQPQHF
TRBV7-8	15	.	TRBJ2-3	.	TGTGCCAGCAGCTCAGGACAGCTGCGCACAGATACGCAGTATTTT	CASSSGQLRTDTQYF
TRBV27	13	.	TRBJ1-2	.	TGTGCCAGCAGTCCCAGGCCTATCTATGGCTACACCTTC	CASSPRPIYGYTF
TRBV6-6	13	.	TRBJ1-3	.	TGTGCCAGCAGCCCAGGGTATGGAAACACCATATATTTT	CASSPGYGNTIYF
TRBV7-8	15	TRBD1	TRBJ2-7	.	TGTGCCAGCAGCCCAGCAGGGACAGCGAACTACGAGCAGTACTTC	CASSPAGTANYEQYF
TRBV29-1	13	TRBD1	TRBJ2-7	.	TGCAGCGTCATAACAGGGGGTGCCTACGAGCAGTACTTC	CSVITGGAYEQYF
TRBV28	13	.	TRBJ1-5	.	TGTGCCAGCAGGACCTCTAGGTTTCAGCCCCAGCATTTT	CASRTSRFQPQHF
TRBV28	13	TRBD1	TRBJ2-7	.	TGTGCCAGCAGGCGTCAGGGGGCCTACGAGCAGTACTTC	CASRRQGAYEQYF
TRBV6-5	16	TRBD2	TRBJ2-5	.	TGTGCCAGCAGTTTGGGACTAGCGGGAGGCCAAGAGACCCAGTACTTC	CASSLGLAGGQETQYF
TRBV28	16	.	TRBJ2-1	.	TGTGCCAGCAGTTCCGTCTGGGAGGACTCCTACAATGAGCAGTTCTTC	CASSSVWEDSYNEQFF
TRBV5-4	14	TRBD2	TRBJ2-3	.	TGTGCCAGCAGCCCTGGACTAGCGGGAGATACGCAGTATTTT	CASSPGLAGDTQYF
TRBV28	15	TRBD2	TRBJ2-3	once	TGTGCCAGCAGTTCTCTACGGGGGGTCACAGATACGCAGTATTTT	CASSSLRGVTDTQYF
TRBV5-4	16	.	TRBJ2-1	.	TGTGCCAGCAGCTTGGACAGACCATACTCCTACAATGAGCAGTTCTTC	CASSLDRPYSYNEQFF
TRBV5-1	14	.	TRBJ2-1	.	TGCGCCAGCACCCCTGGGGGCACTAACAATGAGCAGTTCTTC	CASTPGGTNNEQFF
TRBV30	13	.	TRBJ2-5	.	TGTGCCTGGAGTGTACCGGGGAGCGAGACCCAGTACTTC	CAWSVPGSETQYF